These T cell receptor beta chains were read from a single sample in a study of neurological immune-mediated disorders. TCRdb re-called the 5' RACE reads with MiXCR, one entry per CDR3 protein. The sample includes about 49,000 distinct CDR3 sequences, approximately 9.1% seen only once; the top ten take less than 2%. The material sequenced was PBMCs. The receptors stem from a middle-aged woman in good health. The CDR3 runs from the conserved cysteine through the conserved F or W. A D gene is named only where the DNA matches it firmly. Clone size appears in some rows only: once, few, many, or a class for an expanded clone.

j_call,v_call,d_call,clone_size,cdr3_aa
TRBJ2-7,TRBV7-2,-,many,CASSFGGPYEQYF
TRBJ2-5,TRBV20-1,TRBD2,many,CSARPSGGSGRAGGETQYF
TRBJ1-1,TRBV7-2,-,many,CASSPKLPNTEAFF
TRBJ1-6,TRBV12-5,TRBD1,many,CASGLVLRGQLYNSPLHF
TRBJ1-2,TRBV6-2/TRBV6-3,-,many,CASSGLYGYTF
TRBJ2-3,TRBV10-3,-,many,CAINTRDTEIRDTQYF
TRBJ2-7,TRBV6-6,-,many,CASTTGSPFYEQYF
TRBJ2-6,TRBV6-6,-,many,CASSSTGSSGANVLTF
TRBJ1-1,TRBV10-3,-,-,CAISLTESNTKAFF
TRBJ2-7,TRBV7-2,-,many,CASSHRTGGYEQYF
TRBJ2-2,TRBV20-1,TRBD2,many,CSARAFESGGADTGELFF
TRBJ1-3,TRBV6-5,-,many,CASSYTAAGAGNTIYF
TRBJ2-2,TRBV7-2,TRBD2,few,CASSLRPGLNTGELFF
TRBJ1-1,TRBV7-9,-,many,CASSLGAAGDTEAFF
TRBJ2-7,TRBV4-3,-,few,CASSQGYGGYEQYF
TRBJ1-5,TRBV12-3/TRBV12-4,-,many,CASSSQGGTLNQPQHF
TRBJ2-3,TRBV6-5,-,-,CASSSPRFADTQYF
TRBJ1-1,TRBV3-1,-,medium-sized,CASSLGSNMNTEAFF
TRBJ1-1,TRBV29-1,-,many,CKVTGFMNTEAFF
TRBJ1-1,TRBV7-9,-,many,CASSLVAGHENTEAFF
TRBJ1-1,TRBV9,-,many,CASSVPDGGINTEAFF
TRBJ1-4,TRBV29-1,-,-,CSVLKQILEKLFF
TRBJ1-5,TRBV25-1,-,many,CASSEGNQPQHF
TRBJ1-6,TRBV7-2,-,many,CASSLEVNSPLHF